The rows below give T cell receptor beta chains drawn from one sample of a study of memory CD4+ T cells and cytomegalovirus serostatus. Clones were sequenced by immunoSEQ multiplex PCR, and TCRdb holds only the in-frame ones, with some missing. Here the sample spans roughly 60,000 clones, roughly three quarters being singletons. The sample comprised memory CD4+ T cells from blood. These receptors all come from an adult in good health and CMV-seronegative. CDR3s include the opening cysteine and the closing phenylalanine or tryptophan. A D gene is named only where the DNA matches it firmly. Clone size is not always given. Where it is, it says once, few, many or a class for expanded clones.

TRBJ1-5 TRBV28 14 TRBD1 NA CAHRQGLGNQPQHF TGTGCCCACCGACAGGGTCTGGGCAATCAGCCCCAGCATTTT
TRBJ2-7 TRBV30 11 NA NA CAADSTYEQYF TGTGCAGCGGACTCGACCTACGAGCAGTACTTC
TRBJ1-1 TRBV27 14 NA NA CASSLQGRDTEAFF TGTGCCAGCAGTTTGCAGGGCCGGGACACTGAAGCTTTCTTT
TRBJ1-2 TRBV5-1 14 TRBD1 once CASSSTGLGDGYTF TGCGCCAGCAGCTCGACAGGGTTAGGAGATGGCTACACCTTC
TRBJ1-4 TRBV19 16 TRBD1 once CASSTRDSHPSVALFF TGTGCCAGTAGTACCAGGGACAGTCATCCCTCCGTGGCACTGTTTTTT
TRBJ1-1 TRBV28 13 NA NA CASSSGQRTEAFF TGTGCCAGCAGTTCTGGACAGCGCACTGAAGCTTTCTTT
TRBJ1-1 TRBV5-4 14 NA once CASSFEVKGTEAFF TGTGCCAGCAGCTTCGAGGTCAAGGGGACTGAAGCTTTCTTT
TRBJ1-5 TRBV5-6 16 TRBD1 few CASSFYRTGGNQPQHF TGTGCCAGCAGCTTCTACCGGACAGGGGGTAACCAGCCCCAGCATTTT
TRBJ1-3 TRBV4-3 15 NA NA CASSRGVDAGNTIYF TGCGCCAGCAGTCGGGGCGTAGATGCTGGAAACACCATATATTTT
TRBJ2-2 TRBV19 14 NA NA CASSMGARTGELFF TGTGCCAGTAGTATGGGGGCGCGAACCGGGGAGCTGTTTTTT
TRBJ1-4 TRBV4-3 14 NA NA CASSQRGIGEKLFF TGCGCCAGCAGCCAAAGGGGGATAGGTGAAAAACTGTTTTTT
TRBJ1-5 TRBV6-1 15 NA NA CASYVGASGGQPQHF TGTGCCAGCTACGTGGGGGCCTCGGGGGGTCAGCCCCAGCATTTT
TRBJ2-7 TRBV6-1 16 NA NA CASSESGPTKANEQYF TGTGCCAGCAGTGAAAGTGGTCCGACGAAGGCAAACGAGCAGTACTTC
TRBJ2-4 TRBV12-5 14 NA NA CASGSGTGLNIQYF TGTGCTAGTGGTAGCGGGACAGGCTTAAACATTCAGTACTTC
TRBJ2-7 TRBV29-1 15 TRBD2 NA CSVVGGLAGLREQYF TGCAGCGTTGTCGGCGGACTAGCGGGGTTGCGGGAGCAGTACTTC
TRBJ1-1 TRBV5-1 13 NA NA CASSFQRQSEAFF TGCGCCAGCAGCTTCCAACGACAGTCTGAAGCTTTCTTT
TRBJ1-2 TRBV11-2 15 TRBD1 NA CASSFSGGAGYGYTF TGTGCCAGCAGCTTTTCAGGGGGCGCCGGCTATGGCTACACCTTC
TRBJ1-2 TRBV11-2 15 NA NA CASSFPGSPPYGYTF TGTGCCAGCAGCTTCCCGGGCAGCCCACCCTACGGCTACACCTTC
TRBJ1-5 TRBV7-8 16 NA NA CASSLARQASYQPQHF TGTGCCAGCAGCTTAGCGCGCCAGGCCAGTTACCAGCCCCAGCATTTT
TRBJ1-1 TRBV18 16 TRBD1 NA CASSLAGGWRNTEAFF TGTGCCAGCTCACTAGCAGGGGGTTGGAGGAACACTGAAGCTTTCTTT
TRBJ2-7 TRBV5-1 17 TRBD1 NA CASSLDPSGTGAYEQYF TGCGCCAGCAGCTTGGACCCCTCCGGGACAGGGGCCTACGAGCAGTACTTC
TRBJ1-5 TRBV6-5 15 NA NA CASSYSGVSNQPQHF TGTGCCAGCAGTTACTCGGGGGTTAGCAATCAGCCCCAGCATTTT
TRBJ2-7 TRBV28 12 NA NA CASSTGSDEQYF TGTGCCAGCAGTACAGGTTCGGACGAGCAGTACTTC
TRBJ2-5 TRBV10-2 15 NA NA CASRDSLEQRETQYF TGCGCCAGCAGAGATTCACTGGAGCAACGAGAGACCCAGTACTTC
TRBJ2-2 TRBV11-2 16 TRBD2 NA CASSFTLAGGAGELFF TGTGCCAGCAGCTTTACACTAGCGGGGGGGGCCGGGGAGCTGTTTTTT
TRBJ1-4 TRBV7-9 14 NA NA CASSLGRNNEKLFF TGTGCCAGCAGCTTGGGCCGGAATAATGAAAAACTGTTTTTT
TRBJ2-3 TRBV9 15 TRBD1 NA CASSVRGQGADTQYF TGTGCCAGCAGCGTCAGGGGACAGGGGGCAGATACGCAGTATTTT
TRBJ2-7 TRBV6-5 16 TRBD2 NA CASSYSKASGLYEQYF TGTGCCAGCAGTTACTCGAAGGCTAGCGGGCTCTACGAGCAGTACTTC
TRBJ2-7 TRBV4-1 19 TRBD2 NA CASSQGRGGKREGAYEQYF TGCGCCAGCAGCCAAGGTAGAGGCGGGAAGCGGGAGGGGGCCTACGAGCAGTACTTC
TRBJ1-4 TRBV2 16 TRBD1 once CASRAPATGPNEKLFF TGTGCCAGCAGGGCGCCTGCGACAGGGCCTAATGAAAAACTGTTTTTT
TRBJ2-1 TRBV15 15 NA NA CATSRVGGADNEQFF TGTGCCACCAGCAGGGTTGGGGGGGCGGACAATGAGCAGTTCTTC
TRBJ2-7 TRBV5-1 15 NA NA CASSLAIGNDYEQYF TGCGCCAGCAGCTTGGCTATAGGGAATGACTACGAGCAGTACTTC
TRBJ1-1 TRBV14 16 TRBD1 NA CASSQDRGQGSPEAFF TGTGCCAGCAGCCAAGATAGGGGACAGGGCTCGCCTGAAGCTTTCTTT
TRBJ1-5 TRBV7-2 14 TRBD1 NA CASSSQGVNQPQHF TGTGCCAGCAGCTCACAGGGGGTCAATCAGCCCCAGCATTTT
TRBJ2-3 TRBV7-9 15 TRBD2 once CASSPVAGGQDTQYF TGTGCCAGCAGCCCGGTAGCGGGGGGCCAGGATACGCAGTATTTT
TRBJ2-7 TRBV27 15 TRBD2 NA CASSISGRAIYEQYF TGTGCCAGCAGTATTAGCGGGAGGGCCATCTACGAGCAGTACTTC
TRBJ1-3 TRBV5-1 14 TRBD1 NA CASSSQGTGNTIYF TGCGCCAGCAGCTCACAGGGGACTGGAAACACCATATATTTT
TRBJ2-2 TRBV7-3 16 TRBD1 NA CASSEGQGADTGELFF TGTGCCAGCAGCGAGGGACAGGGGGCGGACACCGGGGAGCTGTTTTTT
TRBJ2-2 TRBV18 18 TRBD2 few CASSPSRGVSGSTGELFF TGTGCCAGCTCACCGTCCCGGGGGGTGTCAGGGAGCACCGGGGAGCTGTTTTTT
TRBJ2-1 TRBV6-5 14 NA NA CASSVKAGYNEQFF TGTGCCAGCTCCGTAAAAGCGGGCTACAATGAGCAGTTCTTC
TRBJ1-2 TRBV6-5 14 NA once CASSPIQDNYGYTF TGTGCCAGCAGTCCCATTCAGGACAACTATGGCTACACCTTC
TRBJ2-1 TRBV6-1 15 TRBD2 once CASSMGRESRNEQFF TGTGCCAGCAGTATGGGGCGGGAGAGTCGGAATGAGCAGTTCTTC
TRBJ1-1 TRBV7-8 14 NA NA CASSFRRMNTEAFF TGTGCCAGCAGCTTTCGACGGATGAACACTGAAGCTTTCTTT
TRBJ2-2 TRBV7-3 13 NA medium-sized CASSPRVSGELFF TGTGCCAGCAGCCCCAGGGTTTCCGGGGAGCTGTTTTTT
TRBJ1-5 TRBV18 15 NA NA CASSRSYNSNQPQHF TGTGCCAGCTCACGGTCGTACAATAGCAATCAGCCCCAGCATTTT
TRBJ2-7 TRBV29-1 12 NA NA CSVGLNLYEQYF TGCAGCGTTGGACTTAACCTCTACGAGCAGTACTTC
TRBJ1-3 TRBV6-6 16 TRBD1 once CASTPGGTGFGNTIYF TGTGCCAGCACCCCTGGGGGGACAGGGTTCGGAAACACCATATATTTT
TRBJ1-1 TRBV5-6 12 TRBD1 NA CASRTGGTEAFF TGTGCCAGCAGGACAGGGGGCACTGAAGCTTTCTTT
TRBJ2-2 TRBV5-1 19 TRBD2 once CASSWLGTSGGTNTGELFF TGCGCCAGCAGCTGGCTAGGGACTAGCGGGGGGACGAACACCGGGGAGCTGTTTTTT
TRBJ2-2 TRBV7-3 16 TRBD2 NA CASSLKLAGDTGELFF TGTGCCAGCAGCTTAAAACTAGCGGGAGACACCGGGGAGCTGTTTTTT
TRBJ1-4 TRBV30 12 NA NA CAWSRAGEKLFF TGTGCCTGGAGTCGGGCAGGTGAAAAACTGTTTTTT
TRBJ2-7 TRBV28 16 TRBD2 NA CASSLSTSGRTYEQYF TGTGCCAGCAGTCTATCGACTAGCGGGAGAACCTACGAGCAGTACTTC
TRBJ2-2 TRBV6-4 15 NA NA CASTLEAANTGELFF TGTGCCAGTACTCTGGAAGCGGCCAACACCGGGGAGCTGTTTTTT
TRBJ2-1 TRBV30 16 NA NA CAWKGPQTSSYNEQFF TGTGCCTGGAAAGGTCCACAGACGAGCTCCTACAATGAGCAGTTCTTC
TRBJ2-7 TRBV5-1 15 TRBD1 NA CASSWGTGRPEEQYF TGCGCCAGCAGCTGGGGGACAGGACGGCCGGAGGAGCAGTACTTC
TRBJ1-1 TRBV30 15 NA few CAWSVTVGRGFEAFF TGTGCCTGGAGTGTAACTGTGGGGCGCGGGTTCGAAGCTTTCTTT
TRBJ1-1 TRBV7-9 14 TRBD1 NA CASSFDRDSTEAFF TGTGCCAGCAGCTTCGACAGGGATTCCACTGAAGCTTTCTTT
TRBJ1-1 TRBV18 14 NA NA CASSPPEGGTEAFF TGTGCCAGCTCACCACCGGAAGGGGGTACTGAAGCTTTCTTT
TRBJ2-7 TRBV28 11 NA NA CASSSLGEQYF TGTGCCAGCAGTTCCCTTGGAGAGCAGTACTTC